This entry describes one TCR beta chain. The repertoire was sequenced with immunoSEQ multiplex PCR; TCRdb's copy has only in-frame clones and lacks some. The table lists about 100,000 clones, roughly 80% of them singletons. The sample originates from a study of blood T cell repertoires in COVID-19. Across the study: COVID-19 samples collected from the United States, Italy and Spain covered acute and convalescent phases. Sample material is recorded as cDNA or gDNA derived from T cells, B-cell-depleted T cells, or PBMCs.

Germline V gene data show CDR1 as SEHNR and CDR2 as FQNEAQ (reference sequence). The CDR3 contains 11 residues. Trimming removed 4 bases at V and 12 bases at J, with 10 bases between. The sequenced material came from peripheral blood. The clonotype was recovered from a man aged 55-75 years with acute or convalescent COVID-19. The J gene is TRBJ2-1, the V gene TRBV7-9; possibly TRBD2 for D (5 bases). The CDR3 reads CASSWTDGQFF. CDR3 in DNA: TGTGCCAGCAGCTGGACTGACGGGCAGTTCTTC.